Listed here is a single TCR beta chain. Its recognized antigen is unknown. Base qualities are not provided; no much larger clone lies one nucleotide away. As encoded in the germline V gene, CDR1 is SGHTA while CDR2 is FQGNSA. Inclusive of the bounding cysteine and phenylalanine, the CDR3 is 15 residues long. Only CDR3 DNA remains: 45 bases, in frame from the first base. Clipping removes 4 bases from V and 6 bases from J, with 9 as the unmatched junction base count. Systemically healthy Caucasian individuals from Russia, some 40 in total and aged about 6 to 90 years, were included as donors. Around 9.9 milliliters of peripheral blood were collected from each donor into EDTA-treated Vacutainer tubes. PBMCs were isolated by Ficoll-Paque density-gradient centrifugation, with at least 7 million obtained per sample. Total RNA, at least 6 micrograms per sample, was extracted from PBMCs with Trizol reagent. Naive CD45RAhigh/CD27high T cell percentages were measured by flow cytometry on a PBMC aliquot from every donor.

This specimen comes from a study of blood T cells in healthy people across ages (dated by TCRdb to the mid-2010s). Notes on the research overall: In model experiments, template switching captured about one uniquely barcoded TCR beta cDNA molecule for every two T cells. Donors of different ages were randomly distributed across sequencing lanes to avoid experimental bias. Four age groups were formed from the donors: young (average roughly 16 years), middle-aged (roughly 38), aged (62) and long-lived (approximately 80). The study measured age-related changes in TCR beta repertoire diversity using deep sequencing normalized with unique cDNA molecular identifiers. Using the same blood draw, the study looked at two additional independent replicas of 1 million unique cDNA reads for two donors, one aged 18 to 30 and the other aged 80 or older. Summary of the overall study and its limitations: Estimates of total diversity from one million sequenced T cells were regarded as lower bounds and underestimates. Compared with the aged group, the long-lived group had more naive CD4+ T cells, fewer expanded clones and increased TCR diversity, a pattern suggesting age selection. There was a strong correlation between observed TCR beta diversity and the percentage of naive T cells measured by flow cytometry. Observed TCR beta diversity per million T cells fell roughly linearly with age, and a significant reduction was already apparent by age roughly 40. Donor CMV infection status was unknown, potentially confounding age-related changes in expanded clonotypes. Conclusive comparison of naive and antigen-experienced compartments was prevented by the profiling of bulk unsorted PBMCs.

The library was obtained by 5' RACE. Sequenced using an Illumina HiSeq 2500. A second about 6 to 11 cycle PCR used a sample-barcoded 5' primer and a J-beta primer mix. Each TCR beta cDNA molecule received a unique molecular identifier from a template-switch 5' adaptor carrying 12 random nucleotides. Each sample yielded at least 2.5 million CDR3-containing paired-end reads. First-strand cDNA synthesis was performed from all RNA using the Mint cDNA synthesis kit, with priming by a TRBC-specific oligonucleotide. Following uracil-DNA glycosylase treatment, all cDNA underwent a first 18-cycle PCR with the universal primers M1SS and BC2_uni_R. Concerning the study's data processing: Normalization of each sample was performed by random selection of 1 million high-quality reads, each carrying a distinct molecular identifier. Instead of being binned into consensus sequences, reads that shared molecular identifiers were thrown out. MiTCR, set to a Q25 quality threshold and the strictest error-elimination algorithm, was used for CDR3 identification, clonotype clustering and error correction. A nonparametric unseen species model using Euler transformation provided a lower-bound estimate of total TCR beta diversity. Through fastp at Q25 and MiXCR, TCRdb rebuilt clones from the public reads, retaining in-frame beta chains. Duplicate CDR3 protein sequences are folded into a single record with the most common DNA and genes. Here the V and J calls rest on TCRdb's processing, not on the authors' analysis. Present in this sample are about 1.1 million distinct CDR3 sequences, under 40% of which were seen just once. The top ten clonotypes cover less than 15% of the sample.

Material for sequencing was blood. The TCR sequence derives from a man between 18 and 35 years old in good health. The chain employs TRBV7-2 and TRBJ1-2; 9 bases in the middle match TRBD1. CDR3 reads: CASSSTIQGANGYTF. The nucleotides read TGTGCCAGCAGCTCTACTATACAGGGGGCCAATGGCTACACCTTC.